A single sample gave rise to the 24 T cell receptor beta chains below, sequenced in a study of shared clonotypes between healthy human individuals (dated by TCRdb to the early 2020s). Library preparation used the immunoSEQ multiplex PCR assay. Here the immuneACCESS table is served through TCRdb, limited to in-frame sequences with V and J called. Missing clones are a known gap in these copies; in checked studies unresolved V genes cover under half, and the rest lacks a known reason. This sample gives hundreds of thousands of clones in total; 70% to 80% of them show up just once. The ten largest clones add up to less than 15% of the sample. Input material: PBMCs. Receptor source: a woman between 40 and 50 years old in good health. Some clones in this sample may be carry-over from other donors' samples.

The V and J genes are TRBV6-5 and TRBJ2-1; 10 bases are shared with TRBD1. Trimming took 0 bases from V and 2 from J; bases not matched to a gene: 1. Germline V gives CDR1 MNHEY, CDR2 SVGAGI. This CDR3 comprises 16 residues. CDR3 sequence reads: CASSYSGTGAYNEQFF. Written as DNA, the CDR3 is TGTGCCAGCAGTTACTCCGGGACAGGGGCCTACAATGAGCAGTTCTTC.

The CDR3 spells CASSSRDYTDTQYF. The CDR3 DNA is TGTGCCAGCAGCTCTAGGGACTACACAGATACGCAGTATTTT. The chain couples TRBV5-5 to TRBJ2-3; the match to TRBD2 covers 7 bases. The CDR3 contains 14 residues. The germline gives CDR1 SGHKS, CDR2 YYEKEE (reference sequence). The V gene end was trimmed by 3 bases and the J gene end by 2 bases; junction bases not matched to a gene: 3.

The DNA for the CDR3 is TGTGCCAGCACCCCATACCGGGACAGGGGGAACAATGAGCAGTTCTTC. Encoded protein: CASTPYRDRGNNEQFF. The chain links TRBV21-1 to TRBJ2-1; whether TRBD1, the table's D call, matches the DNA was not checked. TRBV21-1 constitutes a pseudogene. The CDR3 is 16 amino acids.

The V gene is TRBV20-1, the J gene TRBJ1-1; no clear D. Germline V CDR1 and CDR2: DFQATT, SNEGSKA (reference sequence). The CDR3 sequence is 10 residues long. V lost 6 bases and J 1 base, leaving 3 bases between the germline ends. CDR3 nucleotide sequence: TGCAGTGCCCAGAACACTGAAGCTTTCTTT. It is translated as CSAQNTEAFF.

This chain links TRBV5-1 with TRBJ1-5, with a possible D match to TRBD1 (5 bases). In germline, CDR1 is SGHRS, CDR2 YFSETQ. V was pared by 0 bases and J by 0 bases, with 7 bases between. CDR3 length: 15 amino acids. The CDR3 spells CASSLVGDSNQPQHF. As DNA, the CDR3 is TGCGCCAGCAGCTTGGTAGGGGATAGCAATCAGCCCCAGCATTTT.

This chain connects TRBV30 to TRBJ1-6, with TRBD1 matching over 8 bases. V lost 5 bases and J lost 7; bases outside the gene matches: 10. Germline CDR1 reads GTSNPN; CDR2 reads SVGIG (reference sequence). The CDR3 extends over 15 amino acids. This CDR3 is CAWAQGGTQNSPLHF. The CDR3, as DNA: TGTGCCTGGGCACAGGGGGGAACACAGAATTCACCCCTCCACTTT.

The V and J genes are TRBV2 and TRBJ2-5; D is undetermined. The CDR3 consists of 14 residues. Germline V lookup: CDR1 SNHLY, CDR2 FYNNEI. Trimming left V 3 bases short and J 1 base short, with 9 bases between. This chain's CDR3 is CASSDSASQETQYF. The CDR3 DNA reads TGTGCCAGCAGTGACTCGGCTAGCCAAGAGACCCAGTACTTC.

The J gene is TRBJ2-3, the V gene TRBV11-1, with D perhaps TRBD2 (5 bases). Trimming left V 5 bases short and J 2 bases short, with 11 bases between. This CDR3 has 14 residues. The germline CDR1 and CDR2 sequences are SGHAT and FQDESV (reference sequence). The CDR3 is CASSLRTFTDTQYF. DNA of the CDR3: TGTGCCAGCAGCCTCAGGACTTTCACAGATACGCAGTATTTT.

V usage is TRBV19 and J usage is TRBJ2-3; 9 nucleotides agree with TRBD2. The junction had 6 bases not matched to a gene; V was cut back by 6 bases and J by 5 bases. CDR1 LNHDA and CDR2 SQIVND come from the germline V gene (reference sequence). This CDR3 comprises 14 residues. The CDR3: CASRRAGGLDTQYF. CDR3 in DNA: TGTGCCAGTAGGCGGGCGGGAGGGCTAGATACGCAGTATTTT.

The chain employs TRBV7-2 and TRBJ1-1; TRBD1 is a possible D gene (6 bases). Germline V lookup: CDR1 SGHTA, CDR2 FQGNSA. The CDR3 runs to 15 residues. Trimming removed 3 bases from V and 4 bases from J, with 15 bases in between. The CDR3 protein is CASSFRGTGGTEAFF. CDR3 in DNA: TGTGCCAGCAGCTTTAGGGGGACGGGGGGCACTGAAGCTTTCTTT. The whole variable domain, filled in from reference TRBV7-2 and TRBJ1-1, reads GAGVSQSPSNKVTEKGKDVELRCDPISGHTALYWYRQSLGQGLEFLIYFQGNSAPDKSGLPSDRFSAERTGGSVSTLTIQRTQQEDSAVYLCASSFRGTGGTEAFFGQGTRLTVV.

The J gene is TRBJ2-3, the V gene TRBV6-1, with unresolved D. This CDR3 contains 12 residues. Trimming stripped 6 bases from V and 3 bases from J, with 7 bases between. The germline gives CDR1 MNHNS, CDR2 SASEGT. The CDR3 sequence is CASSRVTDTQYF. DNA for the CDR3: TGTGCCAGCAGCCGGGTTACAGATACGCAGTATTTT.

This clone was counted only a few times. The chain employs TRBV28 and TRBJ1-6; D is uncertain. The ends were cut back, 2 bases at V and 11 bases at J, with 7 bases in the middle. The CDR3 is 12 residues long. Germline V gene data show CDR1 as MDHEN and CDR2 as SYDVKM. CDR3 in DNA: TGTGCCAGCAGTTTACGGCGCCCACCCCTCCACTTT. It encodes CASSLRRPPLHF.

The chain recombines TRBV11-2 with TRBJ2-1, with 11 bases identical to TRBD2. V shed 3 bases and J 7 bases; nucleotides not matched to a gene: 2. The CDR3 contains 14 residues. Germline loops: CDR1 SGHAT, CDR2 FQNNGV. CDR3 DNA sequence: TGTGCCAGCAGCTTTAGCGGGAGGGAAAATGAGCAGTTCTTC. Translated: CASSFSGRENEQFF.

V is TRBV5-1 and J is TRBJ2-1; TRBD2 might be the D (6 bases). CDR3 length equals 13 residues. Germline V gene data show CDR1 as SGHRS and CDR2 as YFSETQ. Deletions cut 1 base from V and 6 bases from J, with 8 bases between. The CDR3 protein is CASSLWRGNEQFF. The CDR3 DNA sequence: TGCGCCAGCAGCTTGTGGCGGGGCAATGAGCAGTTCTTC.

This clone was seen more than once but under ten times. The rearrangement links TRBV2 to TRBJ2-1, with TRBD2 identical over 8 bases. The CDR3 is 15 amino acids. The V gene end was trimmed by 3 bases and the J gene end by 0 bases; junction bases not matched to a gene: 1. Germline CDR1 and CDR2: SNHLY and FYNNEI. CDR3 sequence: CASSEREVSYNEQFF. In DNA form, the CDR3 reads TGTGCCAGCAGTGAGCGGGAGGTCTCCTACAATGAGCAGTTCTTC.

V and J are TRBV11-2 and TRBJ2-7, with D possibly matching TRBD1 (5 bases). Germline V gives CDR1 SGHAT, CDR2 FQNNGV. The CDR3 length is 13 residues. Between the trimmed V and J ends, which lost 3 bases and 6 bases, there was a span of 12 bases. The CDR3 region has the DNA TGTGCCAGCAGCTTTCAGGGTTCAGGCGAGCAGTACTTC. The encoded protein is CASSFQGSGEQYF.

This sequence joins TRBV5-1 and TRBJ2-5; TRBD1 matches 7 bases. The J segment lost 3 bases and the V segment lost 5 bases, leaving 4 bases of the junction unmatched. CDR1 and CDR2 (germline): SGHRS, YFSETQ. The CDR3 length is 13 residues. The CDR3 loop reads CASRRGTEETQYF. In DNA, the CDR3 is TGCGCCAGCAGAAGGGGGACAGAAGAGACCCAGTACTTC.

The rearrangement uses TRBV11-2 and TRBJ2-7, with TRBD2 matching over 9 bases. Trimming at V came to 5 bases and at J to 0 bases, leaving 5 bases not matched to a gene. The V gene's germline CDR1 is SGHAT and CDR2 FQNNGV. CDR3 length: 15 residues. CDR3 bases: TGTGCCAGCAGCCTTAGCGGGGGCAGCTCCTACGAGCAGTACTTC. As protein: CASSLSGGSSYEQYF. Combining the CDR3 with reference TRBV11-2 and TRBJ2-7 gives the whole variable domain EAGVAQSPRYKIIEKRQSVAFWCNPISGHATLYWYQQILGQGPKLLIQFQNNGVVDDSQLPKDRFSAERLKGVDSTLKIQPAKLEDSAVYLCASSLSGGSSYEQYFGPGTRLTVT.

The genes are TRBV6-1 and TRBJ1-4; no definite D call. This CDR3 is built from 13 residues. CDR1 and CDR2 (germline): MNHNS, SASEGT. Deletions cut 6 bases from V and 4 bases from J, with 9 bases between. CDR3 nucleotides: TGTGCCAGCAGGAGCGACCTTAATGAAAAACTGTTTTTT. It translates to CASRSDLNEKLFF.

V and J are TRBV11-3 and TRBJ2-5; the D gene is possibly TRBD1 (6 bases). CDR1 SGHNT and CDR2 YENEEA come from the germline V gene. Trimming shortened V by 5 bases and J by 1 base, and 17 bases separated the two germline ends. The CDR3 has 16 amino acids. CDR3 protein: CASSACMGHIQETQYF. CDR3 coding DNA: TGTGCCAGCAGCGCATGCATGGGACATATCCAAGAGACCCAGTACTTC.

The sample holds a few counts of this clone. The V gene is TRBV5-1, the J gene TRBJ1-1, with unresolved D. The CDR3 has 15 amino acids. Germline V gene lookup returns CDR1 SGHRS and CDR2 YFSETQ. The germline V and J ends were trimmed by 0 bases and 1 base, with 10 bases remaining between them. CDR3 sequence (DNA): TGCGCCAGCAGCTTGGAGGGCAGAGGGAACACTGAAGCTTTCTTT. Translation: CASSLEGRGNTEAFF.

The chain employs TRBV19 and TRBJ2-2, with TRBD1 matching 9 bases. The germline V gene has CDR1 LNHDA and CDR2 SQIVND (reference sequence). This CDR3 spans 14 amino acids. The V gene end was trimmed by 8 bases and the J gene end by 3 bases; junction bases not matched to a gene: 4. The CDR3: CASQGQGDTGELFF. CDR3 DNA: TGTGCCAGTCAGGGACAGGGCGACACCGGGGAGCTGTTTTTT. Using reference TRBV19 and TRBJ2-2 for the parts outside the CDR3, the full variable domain is DGGITQSPKYLFRKEGQNVTLSCEQNLNHDAMYWYRQDPGQGLRLIYYSQIVNDFQKGDIAEGYSVSREKKESFPLTVTSAQKNPTAFYLCASQGQGDTGELFFGEGSRLTVL.

The V gene is TRBV7-9, the J gene TRBJ2-7, with TRBD2 matching 8 bases. Germline V gene lookup returns CDR1 SEHNR and CDR2 FQNEAQ (reference sequence). V dropped 6 bases and J dropped 3; count of bases not matched to a gene: 7. CDR3 length: 14 residues. CDR3 protein: CASSSKLAVYEQYF. The CDR3 nucleotides are TGTGCCAGCAGTTCTAAACTAGCGGTCTACGAGCAGTACTTC.

This clone has a count of ten or more. This rearrangement joins TRBV6-1 to TRBJ2-1, with 9 positions matching TRBD2. This CDR3 is 15 amino acids long. Trimming removed 2 bases from V and 4 bases from J; junction bases left unmatched: 3. Germline values: CDR1 MNHNS, CDR2 SASEGT. The CDR3 DNA sequence: TGTGCCAGCAGTGAAAGTAGCGGGAGTTACAATGAGCAGTTCTTC. Its translation: CASSESSGSYNEQFF.